These 7 T cell receptor beta chains were all obtained from the same sample, sequenced in a study of blood T cell repertoires in COVID-19. Sequenced by immunoSEQ multiplex PCR; TCRdb stores in-frame clones only, minus some. This table has fewer than 350,000 clones, approximately 91% appearing once. The sample comprised PBMCs or T cells enriched from blood (not recorded which). The receptors originated from a woman aged 40 to 55 with acute COVID-19.

The chain combines TRBV13 with TRBJ2-5, with 10 positions matching TRBD2. The CDR3 sequence is 15 residues long. Germline V gene sequence: CDR1 PRHDT, CDR2 FYEKMQ (reference sequence). Trimming cost V 8 bases and J 5 bases; bases outside gene matches: 11. The chain's CDR3 is CASSASGSRKETQYF. In DNA, the CDR3 is TGTGCCAGCTCGGCTAGCGGGAGCCGGAAGGAGACCCAGTACTTC.

This chain links TRBV5-3 with TRBJ2-3, with 9 bases lining up with TRBD2. TRBV5-3 is designated an ORF whose function remains uncertain. This CDR3 is 15 amino acids long. With 6 bases clipped from V and 3 bases from J, the junction kept 8 bases outside the gene matches. The CDR3 bases are TGTGCCAGAATCAATAGCGGGAGAGGGACAGATACGCAGTATTTT. This codes for CARINSGRGTDTQYF.

V is TRBV11-1 and J is TRBJ2-7; maybe TRBD1 (5 bases). CDR3 length: 15 residues. Germline CDR1 reads SGHAT; CDR2 reads FQDESV (reference sequence). V was cut by 5 bases and J by 6 bases, with 20 bases left in between. The CDR3 nucleotides read TGTGCCAGCAGCCCCTACAGGACCCAATCTCGCGAGCAGTACTTC. Protein product: CASSPYRTQSREQYF.

This clone was counted between two and nine times. For the CDR3, the DNA is TGTGCCAGCAGTCAACGACTAGAGTCCTACGAGCAGTACTTC. As protein: CASSQRLESYEQYF. The V call is TRBV6-2 or TRBV6-3, the J call TRBJ2-7; tentative D call: TRBD2 (6 bases). Trimming left V 5 bases short and J 1 base short, with 12 bases between. The CDR3 consists of 14 residues. Per germline, CDR1 MNHEY and CDR2 SVGEGT.

This rearrangement joins TRBV7-9 to TRBJ1-4; 9 nucleotides align to TRBD1. This CDR3 region has 16 residues. Germline loops: CDR1 SEHNR, CDR2 FQNEAQ (reference sequence). With 2 bases clipped from V and 3 bases from J, the junction kept 4 bases outside the gene matches. Here the CDR3 reads CASSLTGGLANEKLFF. In DNA, the CDR3 is TGTGCCAGCAGCTTAACAGGGGGCTTGGCTAATGAAAAACTGTTTTTT.

The chain recombines TRBV27 with TRBJ1-5; possible D gene TRBD1, 5 bases. Germline assignment: CDR1 MNHEY and CDR2 SMNVEV (reference sequence). This CDR3 spans 14 amino acids. Between the trimmed V and J ends, which lost 6 bases and 6 bases, there was a span of 15 bases. CDR3 bases: TGTGCCAGCAGACGGGCTGGGGGGACTCAGCCCCAGCATTTT. It translates to CASRRAGGTQPQHF.

V and J are TRBV6-5 and TRBJ1-2; a weak D match, TRBD1 (5 bases). The V gene lost 4 bases and the J gene lost 4 bases, with 13 bases spanning the gap. This CDR3 region has 14 residues. Germline V gene sequence: CDR1 MNHEY, CDR2 SVGAGI. CDR3 loop: CASSSRDSSYGYTF. The CDR3, as DNA: TGTGCCAGCAGTTCCCGGGACTCCTCCTATGGCTACACCTTC.